The clone carrying this T cell receptor (beta chain) was recorded only once. This sample was taken from a study of blood T cell repertoires in COVID-19. The CDR3 is 19 amino acids. The V gene end was trimmed by 5 bases and the J gene end by 1 base; junction bases not matched to a gene: 11. The germline V gene encodes CDR1 SGHTA and CDR2 FQGTGA. Under the authors' procedure: Counts of nucleated cells, estimated from reference gene primer amplification, were obtained. Clones were read by immunoSEQ multiplex PCR, and TCRdb kept only the in-frame ones, dropping some. D and trimming come from the DNA, and the V and J calls and clone size come from that table. Altogether some 150,000 clones are present, around 80% being singletons, with the ten largest covering approximately 13%.

Sequences were obtained from peripheral blood. The V call is TRBV7-3, the J call TRBJ2-3; 14 bases are a match to TRBD2. The sequence derives from a man between 60 and 70 years old with active or convalescent COVID-19. The CDR3 here is CASSRPGTSGGGGTDTQYF. CDR3 DNA: TGTGCCAGCAGCCGACCCGGGACTAGCGGGGGAGGCGGCACAGATACGCAGTATTTT.